This note documents a single TCR beta chain sequence. This clonotype was recorded at least ten times. The clone's antigen remains unknown. Base qualities are not at hand, and no much larger clone is one base apart. In light of the paper, this sample's treatment or condition label describes: live attenuated yellow fever vaccine strain. Two biological replicates of bulk PBMCs were collected at each blood-draw timepoint. A standard Ficoll-Paque protocol was used to isolate PBMCs from peripheral blood. RNA was extracted with TriZol from bulk PBMCs, CD4 and CD8 fractions, and dextramer-positive and dextramer-negative fractions. The sample originates from a study of T cells after yellow fever vaccination (dated by TCRdb to the late 2010s). With respect to the entire study: The SMART-Seq v4 Ultra Low Input RNA kit was used to prepare libraries from fractions with low cell numbers. The cohort comprised two healthy male donors, one aged 18 to 30 and one aged 30 to 40 years. Bulk PBMC replicates and cell subsets were isolated from blood drawn at multiple timepoints before and after both primary and secondary immunization. Bulk TCR alpha and beta repertoires were sequenced longitudinally to track T-cell clones before and after primary and booster YFV17D yellow fever vaccination. Study-wide findings and limitations: Most clones expanded after primary vaccination (around 96% of CD4 and around nine tenths of CD8) were re-detected after the booster, suggesting that broad memory maintenance occurred. A small share of clonotypes was detected in both CD4 and CD8 compartments, with the overlap likely arising from convergent recombination. Because abundant contaminating clonotypes from the bulk population could be contained in FACS-sorted repertoires, computational filtering was required. The secondary T-cell response was found to be weaker but faster than the primary response, with a peak reached on day 5 rather than on day 15. Because only a couple of donors were included in the study, the extent to which the findings can be generalized is limited.

The instrument given in TCRdb is Illumina NovaSeq 6000. TCR cDNA was synthesized by 5'RACE template switching, through which a universal primer site and unique molecular identifiers were introduced. Priming for cDNA synthesis came from both the TCR alpha and TCR beta constant segments. Library amplification involved two PCR steps, and the second step added sample barcodes and sequencing adapters. Libraries were sequenced on Illumina HiSeq 2500 (2x100 bp) or NovaSeq (2x150 bp). The original methods were these. Reads were demultiplexed and collapsed into UMI consensus sequences with MIGEC, and V(D)J alignment was performed with MiXCR. Vaccine-responding clonotypes were identified with edgeR using replicate PBMC samples, with FDR below 0.01 and a log2 fold change above 5 up to day 15 being required. Each bulk clonotype received a CD4 or CD8 identity based on whether the sequenced CD4 or CD8 repertoire contained that clonotype at higher abundance. TCRdb ran its own pipeline on the public reads, namely fastp trimming at Q25 and MiXCR clone calling, and kept in-frame beta chains. Merged by CDR3 protein, the rows form single entries marked with the most common genes and DNA. TCRdb, rather than the study authors, made the V and J calls. The sample includes approximately 250,000 distinct CDR3 sequences, with about 3.7% observed a single time. The ten top clones hold over 15% of the sample.

Counted from cysteine to phenylalanine, this CDR3 has 14 amino acids. The entry retains the CDR3 DNA only, 42 bases that are in frame from base 1. CDR1 and CDR2, looked up from the germline V gene, are MDHEN and SYDVKM. The germline ends are 25 bases apart after V is trimmed by 7 bases and J by 15 bases. Rearrangement joined TRBV28 to TRBJ2-1, and perhaps TRBD1 as D gene, on 6 matching bases. The sequence was collected from a man between 18 and 29 years old who received the YFV17D yellow fever vaccine. The sequenced sample was PBMCs, obtained 15 days after the yellow fever booster vaccination. The nucleotide sequence is given as TGTGCCAGCACCCGGTCGGTCGCCGGCAGGGGTGGGTTCTTC. The encoded protein is CASTRSVAGRGGFF.